This T cell receptor beta chain was documented in a study of T cells in Graves' hyperthyroidism and ophthalmopathy. In regard to this clonotype: Its specificity is not known.

The V gene end was trimmed by 1 base and the J gene end by 7 bases; junction bases not matched to a gene: 4. Germline V gives CDR1 SEHNR, CDR2 FQNEAQ (reference sequence). The CDR3 runs 15 residues. Amplified TCR beta CDR3 regions derived from RNA transcripts. TCR CDR3 regions were first amplified by RT-PCR with HTBI primers. In TCRdb, the multiplex PCR reads were re-called with MiXCR into one record per CDR3 protein. Among roughly 500,000 distinct CDR3 sequences listed, more than 45% were seen once. Study-level findings and limits: Peripheral blood also featured most of the thyroid clonotypes expanded above 0.001.

This receptor was taken from an adult woman with Graves' disease, either hyperthyroidism or ophthalmopathy (not recorded which). J is TRBJ1-6 and V is TRBV7-9; TRBD1 aligns across 7 bases. Sequenced input: peripheral blood or thyroid tissue (not recorded which). DNA for the CDR3: TGTGCCAGCAGCTTAGACGACAGGGAAAATTCACCCCTCCACTTT. It codes for CASSLDDRENSPLHF.